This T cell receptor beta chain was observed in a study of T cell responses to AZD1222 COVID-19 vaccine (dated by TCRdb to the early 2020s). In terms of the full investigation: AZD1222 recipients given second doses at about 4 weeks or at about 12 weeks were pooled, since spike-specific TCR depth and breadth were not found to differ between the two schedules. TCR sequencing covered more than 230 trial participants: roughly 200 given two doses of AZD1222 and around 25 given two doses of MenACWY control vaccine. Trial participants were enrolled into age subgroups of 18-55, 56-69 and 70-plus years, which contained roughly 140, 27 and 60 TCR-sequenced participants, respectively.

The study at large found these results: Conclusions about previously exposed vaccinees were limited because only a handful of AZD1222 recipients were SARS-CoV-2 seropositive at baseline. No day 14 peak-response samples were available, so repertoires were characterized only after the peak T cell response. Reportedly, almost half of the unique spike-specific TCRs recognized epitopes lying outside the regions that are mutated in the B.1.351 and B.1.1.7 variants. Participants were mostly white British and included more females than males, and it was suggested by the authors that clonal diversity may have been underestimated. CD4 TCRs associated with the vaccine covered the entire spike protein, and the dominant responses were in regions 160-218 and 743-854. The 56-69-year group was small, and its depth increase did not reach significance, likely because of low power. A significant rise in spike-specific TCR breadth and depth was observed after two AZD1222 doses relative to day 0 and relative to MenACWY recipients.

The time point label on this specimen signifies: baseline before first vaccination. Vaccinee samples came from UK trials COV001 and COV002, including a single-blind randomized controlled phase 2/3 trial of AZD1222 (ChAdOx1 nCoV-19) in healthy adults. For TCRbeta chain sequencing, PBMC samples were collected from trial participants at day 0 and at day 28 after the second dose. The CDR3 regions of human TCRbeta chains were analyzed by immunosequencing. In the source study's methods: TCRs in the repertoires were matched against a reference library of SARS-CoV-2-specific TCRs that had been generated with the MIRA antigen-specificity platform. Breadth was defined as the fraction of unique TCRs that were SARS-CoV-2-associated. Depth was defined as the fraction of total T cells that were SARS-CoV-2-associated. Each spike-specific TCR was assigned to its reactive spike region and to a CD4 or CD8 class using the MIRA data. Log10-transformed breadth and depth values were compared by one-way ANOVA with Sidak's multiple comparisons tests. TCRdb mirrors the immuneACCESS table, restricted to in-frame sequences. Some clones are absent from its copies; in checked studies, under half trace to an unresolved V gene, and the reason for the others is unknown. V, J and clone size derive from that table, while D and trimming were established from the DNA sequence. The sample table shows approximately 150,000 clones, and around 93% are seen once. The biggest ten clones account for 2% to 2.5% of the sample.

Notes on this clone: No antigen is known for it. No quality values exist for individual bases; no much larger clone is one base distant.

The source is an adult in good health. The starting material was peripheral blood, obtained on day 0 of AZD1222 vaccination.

For the CDR3, the sequence is CAISADFLVQISSGANVLTF. The DNA sequence is TGTGCCATCAGTGCCGATTTTTTGGTCCAAATAAGCTCTGGGGCCAACGTCCTGACTTTC. The V and J genes are TRBV10-3 and TRBJ2-6; a confident D gene designation cannot be given. Between the V and J ends, shortened by 4 bases and 0 bases respectively, the junction contains 22 bases. The CDR3 holds 20 amino acids from the cysteine to the phenylalanine. Of the read, only the CDR3 DNA is kept; its 60 bases are in frame from base 1. CDR1 and CDR2, looked up from the germline V gene, are ENHRY and SYGVKD.